Listed below are T cell receptor beta chains from one sample, sequenced in a study of cytomegalovirus exposure and HLA in healthy donors. Profiling relied on immunoSEQ multiplex PCR, and the TCRdb table lists in-frame clones only, not all of them. The sample lists some 150,000 clones; 60% to 85% were seen once. The material sequenced was PBMCs. The receptor set was obtained from a woman aged 40 to 49 in good health and CMV-seropositive. Each CDR3 is given with its conserved first and last residue. D genes are given only for firm matches. Only some rows state a clone size, as once, few, many or a class for expanded clones.

CDR3nt: TGTGCCAGCAGCGTAGAAGTGTCCCGACAGCCCACTGAAGCTTTCTTT
CDR3aa: CASSVEVSRQPTEAFF
d_gene: -
len: 16
j_gene: TRBJ1-1
v_gene: TRBV9
abundance: once

CDR3nt: TGCGCCAGCAGCCAACAGACAGGGACTTCAACTAATGAAAAACTGTTTTTT
CDR3aa: CASSQQTGTSTNEKLFF
d_gene: TRBD1
len: 17
j_gene: TRBJ1-4
v_gene: TRBV4-1
abundance: few

CDR3nt: TGTGCCAGCAGGGACAGGGGGCTTGGCTACACCTTC
CDR3aa: CASRDRGLGYTF
d_gene: TRBD1
len: 12
j_gene: TRBJ1-2
v_gene: TRBV6-1
abundance: once

CDR3nt: TGTGCCAGCAGCCCTTCGGACAGGAGGTTCCGTGGCTACACCTTC
CDR3aa: CASSPSDRRFRGYTF
d_gene: TRBD1
len: 15
j_gene: TRBJ1-2
v_gene: TRBV9
abundance: -

CDR3nt: TGTGCCAGCAGACCCCTTTCACCCTCTATTACGCAGTATTTT
CDR3aa: CASRPLSPSITQYF
d_gene: -
len: 14
j_gene: TRBJ2-3
v_gene: TRBV6-5
abundance: once

CDR3nt: TGTGCCAGCAGCTCCGGCCTAGGGAGCGGTTTTCGCACAGATACGCAGTATTTT
CDR3aa: CASSSGLGSGFRTDTQYF
d_gene: -
len: 18
j_gene: TRBJ2-3
v_gene: TRBV11-2
abundance: few

CDR3nt: TGTGCCAGCAGTGAACTTCGGGTTACTGAAGCTTTCTTT
CDR3aa: CASSELRVTEAFF
d_gene: -
len: 13
j_gene: TRBJ1-1
v_gene: TRBV6-1
abundance: -

CDR3nt: TGTTCCAGCAGCTTACCCACAGTTAACTCTGGAAACACCATATATTTT
CDR3aa: CSSSLPTVNSGNTIYF
d_gene: -
len: 16
j_gene: TRBJ1-3
v_gene: TRBV7-9
abundance: -

CDR3nt: TGTGCCTGGAGTCAGACCGGGGTCGGCTACACCTTC
CDR3aa: CAWSQTGVGYTF
d_gene: -
len: 12
j_gene: TRBJ1-2
v_gene: TRBV30
abundance: -

CDR3nt: TGTGCCAGCAGCTTAACAGGAGACAATGAGCAGTTCTTC
CDR3aa: CASSLTGDNEQFF
d_gene: -
len: 13
j_gene: TRBJ2-1
v_gene: TRBV7-9
abundance: -

CDR3nt: TGTGCCTGGAGGGCAGGACAGGGGCCTCTCTCCTACAATGAGCAGTTCTTC
CDR3aa: CAWRAGQGPLSYNEQFF
d_gene: TRBD1
len: 17
j_gene: TRBJ2-1
v_gene: TRBV30
abundance: few

CDR3nt: TGCGCCAGCAGCTGGGAAGGACAGGTCACCGGGGAGCTGTTTTTT
CDR3aa: CASSWEGQVTGELFF
d_gene: TRBD1
len: 15
j_gene: TRBJ2-2
v_gene: TRBV5-1
abundance: -

CDR3nt: TGTGCCATCAGCGACGGAGACTATGGCTACACCTTC
CDR3aa: CAISDGDYGYTF
d_gene: -
len: 12
j_gene: TRBJ1-2
v_gene: TRBV10-3
abundance: -

CDR3nt: TGTGCCTGGGCGAACTCTGGAAACACCATATATTTT
CDR3aa: CAWANSGNTIYF
d_gene: -
len: 12
j_gene: TRBJ1-3
v_gene: TRBV30
abundance: -

CDR3nt: TGTGCCAGCAGTGAAGCGCGGACTAGCGGGGCCCTGGATACGCAGTATTTT
CDR3aa: CASSEARTSGALDTQYF
d_gene: TRBD2
len: 17
j_gene: TRBJ2-3
v_gene: TRBV6-1
abundance: -

CDR3nt: TGTGCCAGTTCTAGAGGAGCGGGCACGCAGCCCCAGCATTTT
CDR3aa: CASSRGAGTQPQHF
d_gene: -
len: 14
j_gene: TRBJ1-5
v_gene: TRBV25-1
abundance: few

CDR3nt: TGTGCCAGCAGTGGAGGAGGGGTTGGCAAAAACATTCAGTACTTC
CDR3aa: CASSGGGVGKNIQYF
d_gene: -
len: 15
j_gene: TRBJ2-4
v_gene: TRBV5-4
abundance: -